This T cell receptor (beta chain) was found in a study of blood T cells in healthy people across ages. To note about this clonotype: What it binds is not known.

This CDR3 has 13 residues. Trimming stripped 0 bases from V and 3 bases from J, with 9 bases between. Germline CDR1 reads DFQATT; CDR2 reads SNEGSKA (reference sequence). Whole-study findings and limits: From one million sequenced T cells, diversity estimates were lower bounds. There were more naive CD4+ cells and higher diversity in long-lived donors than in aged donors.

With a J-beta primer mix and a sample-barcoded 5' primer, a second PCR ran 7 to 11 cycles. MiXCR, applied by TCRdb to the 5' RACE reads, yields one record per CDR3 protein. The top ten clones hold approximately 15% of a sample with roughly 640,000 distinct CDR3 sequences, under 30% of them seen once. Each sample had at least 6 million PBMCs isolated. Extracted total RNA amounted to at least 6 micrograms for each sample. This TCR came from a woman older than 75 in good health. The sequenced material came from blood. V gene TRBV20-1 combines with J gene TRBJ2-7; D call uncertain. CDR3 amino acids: CSARDLNHYEQYF. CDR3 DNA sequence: TGCAGTGCTAGAGATCTAAATCACTACGAGCAGTACTTC.